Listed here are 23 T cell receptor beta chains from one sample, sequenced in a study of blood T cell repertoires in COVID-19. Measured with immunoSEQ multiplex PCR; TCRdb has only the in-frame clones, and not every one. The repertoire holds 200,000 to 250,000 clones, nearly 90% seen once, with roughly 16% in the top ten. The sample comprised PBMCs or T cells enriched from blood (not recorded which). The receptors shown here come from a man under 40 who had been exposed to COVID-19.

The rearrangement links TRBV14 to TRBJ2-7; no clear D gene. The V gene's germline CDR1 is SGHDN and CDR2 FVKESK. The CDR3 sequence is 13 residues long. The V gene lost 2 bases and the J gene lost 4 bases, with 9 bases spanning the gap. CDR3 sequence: CASSQYPEYEQYF. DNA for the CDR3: TGTGCCAGCAGCCAATACCCCGAGTACGAGCAGTACTTC.

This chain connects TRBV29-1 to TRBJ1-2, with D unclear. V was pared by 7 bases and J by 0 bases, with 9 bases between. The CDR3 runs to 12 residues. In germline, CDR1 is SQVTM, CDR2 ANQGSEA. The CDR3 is CSAGSSNYGYTF. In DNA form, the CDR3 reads TGCAGCGCCGGGAGCTCTAACTATGGCTACACCTTC.

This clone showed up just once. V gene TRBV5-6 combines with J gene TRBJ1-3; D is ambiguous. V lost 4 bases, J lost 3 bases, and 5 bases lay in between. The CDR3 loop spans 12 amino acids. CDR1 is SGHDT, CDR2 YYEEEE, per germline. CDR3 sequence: CASSLNGNTIYF. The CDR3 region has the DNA TGTGCCAGCAGCCTAAATGGAAACACCATATATTTT.

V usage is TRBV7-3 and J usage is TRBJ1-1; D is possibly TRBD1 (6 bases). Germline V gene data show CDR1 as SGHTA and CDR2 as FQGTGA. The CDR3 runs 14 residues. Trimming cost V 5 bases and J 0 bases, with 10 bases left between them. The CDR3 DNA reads TGTGCCAGCAGCCCGGGACATTTGAACACTGAAGCTTTCTTT. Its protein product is CASSPGHLNTEAFF.

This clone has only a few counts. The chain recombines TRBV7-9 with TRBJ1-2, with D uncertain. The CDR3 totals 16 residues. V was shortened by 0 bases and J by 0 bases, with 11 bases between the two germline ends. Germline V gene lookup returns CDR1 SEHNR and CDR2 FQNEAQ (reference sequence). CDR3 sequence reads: CASSLALPLANYGYTF. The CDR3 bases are TGTGCCAGCAGCTTAGCGCTTCCCCTAGCTAACTATGGCTACACCTTC.

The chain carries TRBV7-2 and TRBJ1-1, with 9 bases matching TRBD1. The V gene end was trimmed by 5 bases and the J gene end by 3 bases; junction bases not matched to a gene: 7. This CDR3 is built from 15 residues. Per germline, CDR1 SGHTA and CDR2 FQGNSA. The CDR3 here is CASSPTGGADTEAFF. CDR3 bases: TGTGCCAGCAGCCCCACAGGGGGCGCCGACACTGAAGCTTTCTTT.

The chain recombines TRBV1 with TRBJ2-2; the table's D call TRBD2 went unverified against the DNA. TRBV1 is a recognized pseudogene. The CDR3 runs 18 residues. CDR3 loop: CTSSQDSGAGGHTGELFF. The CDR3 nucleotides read TGCACCAGCAGCCAAGACTCTGGAGCGGGGGGGCACACCGGGGAGCTGTTTTTT.

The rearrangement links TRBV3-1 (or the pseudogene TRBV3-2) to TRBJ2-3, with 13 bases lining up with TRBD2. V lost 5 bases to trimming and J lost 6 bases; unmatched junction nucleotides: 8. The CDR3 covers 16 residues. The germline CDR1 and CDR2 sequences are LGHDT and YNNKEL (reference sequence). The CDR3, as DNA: TGTGCCAGCAGCTCCGACTGGGGACTAGCGGGGGATACGCAGTATTTT. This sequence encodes CASSSDWGLAGDTQYF.

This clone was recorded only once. The CDR3 sequence is CASSSLGPNNEQYF. The CDR3 DNA is TGTGCCAGCAGCAGTTTGGGGCCTAACAACGAGCAGTACTTC. This sequence joins TRBV13 and TRBJ2-7; D perhaps matches TRBD1 (5 bases). Germline loops: CDR1 PRHDT, CDR2 FYEKMQ (reference sequence). This CDR3 comprises 14 residues. Trimming removed 5 bases from V and 5 bases from J, with 16 bases in between.

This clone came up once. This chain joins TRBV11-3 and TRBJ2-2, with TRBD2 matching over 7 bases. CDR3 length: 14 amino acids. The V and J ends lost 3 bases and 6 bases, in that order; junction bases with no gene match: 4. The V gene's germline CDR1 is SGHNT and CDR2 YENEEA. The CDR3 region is CASSFGLGPGELFF. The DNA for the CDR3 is TGTGCCAGCAGCTTCGGACTAGGGCCCGGGGAGCTGTTTTTT.

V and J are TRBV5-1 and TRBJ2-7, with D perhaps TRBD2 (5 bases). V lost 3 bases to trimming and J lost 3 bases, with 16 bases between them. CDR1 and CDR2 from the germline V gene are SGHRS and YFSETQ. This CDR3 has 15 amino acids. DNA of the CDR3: TGCGCCAGCAGCTGGGCAGCCATCGAGGGCTACGAGCAGTACTTC. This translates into CASSWAAIEGYEQYF.

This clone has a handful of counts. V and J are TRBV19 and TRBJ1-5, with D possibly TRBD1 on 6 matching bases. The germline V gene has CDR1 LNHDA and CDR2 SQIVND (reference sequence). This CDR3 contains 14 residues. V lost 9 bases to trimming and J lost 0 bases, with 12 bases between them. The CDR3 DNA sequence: TGTGCCAGCGAACAGGGTTATAGCAATCAGCCCCAGCATTTT. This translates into CASEQGYSNQPQHF. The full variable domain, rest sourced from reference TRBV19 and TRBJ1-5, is DGGITQSPKYLFRKEGQNVTLSCEQNLNHDAMYWYRQDPGQGLRLIYYSQIVNDFQKGDIAEGYSVSREKKESFPLTVTSAQKNPTAFYLCASEQGYSNQPQHFGDGTRLSIL.

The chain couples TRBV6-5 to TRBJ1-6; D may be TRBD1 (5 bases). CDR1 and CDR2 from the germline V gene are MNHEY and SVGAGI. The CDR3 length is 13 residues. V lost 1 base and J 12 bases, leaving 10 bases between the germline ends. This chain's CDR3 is CASSYLGPQPLHF. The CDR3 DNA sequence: TGTGCCAGCAGTTACTTGGGGCCTCAACCCCTCCACTTT.

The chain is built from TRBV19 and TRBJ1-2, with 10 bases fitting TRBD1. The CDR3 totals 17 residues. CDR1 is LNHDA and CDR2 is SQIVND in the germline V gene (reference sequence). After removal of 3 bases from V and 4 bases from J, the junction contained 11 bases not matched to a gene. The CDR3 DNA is TGTGCCAGTAGTATTAGGGCCGGGACAGGGGATTCCTATGGCTACACCTTC. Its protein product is CASSIRAGTGDSYGYTF.

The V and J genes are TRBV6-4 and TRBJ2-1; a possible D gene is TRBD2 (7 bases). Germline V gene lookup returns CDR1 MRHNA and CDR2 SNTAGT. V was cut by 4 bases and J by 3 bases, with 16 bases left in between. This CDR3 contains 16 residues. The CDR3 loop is CASSAGGTLIYNEQFF. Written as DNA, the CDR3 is TGTGCCAGCAGTGCCGGGGGGACATTGATCTACAATGAGCAGTTCTTC.

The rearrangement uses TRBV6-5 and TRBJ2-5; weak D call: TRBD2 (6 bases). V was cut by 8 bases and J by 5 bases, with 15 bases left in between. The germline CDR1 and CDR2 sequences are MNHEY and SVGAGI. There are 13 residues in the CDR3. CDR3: CASGGAYLETQYF. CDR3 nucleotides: TGTGCCAGCGGCGGGGCCTACTTGGAGACCCAGTACTTC.

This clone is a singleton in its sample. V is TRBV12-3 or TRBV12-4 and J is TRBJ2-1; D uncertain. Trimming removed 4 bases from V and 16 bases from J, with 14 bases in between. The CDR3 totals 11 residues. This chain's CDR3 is CASSSSSRSFF. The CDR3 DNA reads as TGTGCCAGCAGTTCATCCTCGCGGTCCTTCTTC.

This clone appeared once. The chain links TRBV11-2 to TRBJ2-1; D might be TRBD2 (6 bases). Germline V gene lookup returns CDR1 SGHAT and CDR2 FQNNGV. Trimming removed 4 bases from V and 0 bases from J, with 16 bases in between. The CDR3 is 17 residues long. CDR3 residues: CASSSTTSSVSYNEQFF. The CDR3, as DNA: TGTGCCAGCAGCTCCACGACTAGTTCGGTCTCCTACAATGAGCAGTTCTTC.

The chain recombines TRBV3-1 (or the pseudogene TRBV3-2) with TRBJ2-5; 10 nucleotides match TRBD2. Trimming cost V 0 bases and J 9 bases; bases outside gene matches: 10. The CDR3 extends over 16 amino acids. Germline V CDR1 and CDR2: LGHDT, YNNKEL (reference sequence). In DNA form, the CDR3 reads TGTGCCAGCAGCCAAGATTTGCGTAGCGGGAGGACGCCCCAGTACTTC. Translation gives CASSQDLRSGRTPQYF.

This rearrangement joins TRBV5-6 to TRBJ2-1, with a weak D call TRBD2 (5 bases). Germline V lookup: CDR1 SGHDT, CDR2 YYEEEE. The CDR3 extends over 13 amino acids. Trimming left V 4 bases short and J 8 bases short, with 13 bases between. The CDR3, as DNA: TGTGCCAGCAGCCCCGGAGGCTTCCATGAGCAGTTCTTC. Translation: CASSPGGFHEQFF.

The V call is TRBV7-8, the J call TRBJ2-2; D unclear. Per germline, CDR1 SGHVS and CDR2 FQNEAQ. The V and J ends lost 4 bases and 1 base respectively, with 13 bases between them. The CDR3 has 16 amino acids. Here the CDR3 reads CASSSFPPRNTGELFF. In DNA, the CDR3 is TGTGCCAGCAGCTCCTTCCCGCCGCGGAACACCGGGGAGCTGTTTTTT. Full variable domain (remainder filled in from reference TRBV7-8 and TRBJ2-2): GAGVSQSPRYKVAKRGQDVALRCDPISGHVSLFWYQQALGQGPEFLTYFQNEAQLDKSGLPSDRFFAERPEGSVSTLKIQRTQQEDSAVYLCASSSFPPRNTGELFFGEGSRLTVL.

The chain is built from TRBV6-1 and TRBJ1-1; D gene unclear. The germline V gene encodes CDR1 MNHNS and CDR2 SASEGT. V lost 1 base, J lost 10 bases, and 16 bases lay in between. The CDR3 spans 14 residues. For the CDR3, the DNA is TGTGCCAGCAGTGAAGTGACAACTTGGCAGCCAGCTTTCTTT. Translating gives CASSEVTTWQPAFF.

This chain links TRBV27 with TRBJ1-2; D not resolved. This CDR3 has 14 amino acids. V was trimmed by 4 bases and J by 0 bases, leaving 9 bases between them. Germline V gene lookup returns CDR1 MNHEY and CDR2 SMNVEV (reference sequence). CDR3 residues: CASSSDGANYGYTF. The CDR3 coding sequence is TGTGCCAGCAGTTCGGACGGGGCTAACTATGGCTACACCTTC.